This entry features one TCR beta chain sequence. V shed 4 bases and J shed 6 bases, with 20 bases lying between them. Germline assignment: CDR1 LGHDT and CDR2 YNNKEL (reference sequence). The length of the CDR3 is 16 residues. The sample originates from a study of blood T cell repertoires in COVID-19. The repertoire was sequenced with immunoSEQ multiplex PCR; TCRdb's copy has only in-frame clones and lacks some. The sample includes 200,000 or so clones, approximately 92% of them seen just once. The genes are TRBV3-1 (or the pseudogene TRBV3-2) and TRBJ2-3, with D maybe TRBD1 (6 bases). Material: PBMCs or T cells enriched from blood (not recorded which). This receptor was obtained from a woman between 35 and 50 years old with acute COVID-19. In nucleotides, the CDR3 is TGTGCCAGCAGCCCGAGGACAGCCGCACCGACGGATACGCAGTATTTT. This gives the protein CASSPRTAAPTDTQYF.